This TCR beta chain was captured in a study of cytomegalovirus exposure and HLA in healthy donors. Study background: Sequencing of 150 million to 200 million T cells in an earlier analysis found under 120 million unique TCR beta sequences. The study, taken as a whole, reports: A prior analysis recorded that most TCR beta V segments were productive about 90% or about 30% of the time. Among the sequence variants, a highly shared cluster was likely an artifact of sequencing. By a later analysis, the bulk of CMV-associated TCR beta chains appeared HLA-restricted.

Primers: 60 Vbeta forward and 13 Jbeta reverse. TCRdb's table, derived via immunoSEQ multiplex PCR, lists solely in-frame clones and lacks some. The table has more than 90,000 clones, around 82% seen once. V was cut by 2 bases and J by 9 bases, with 11 bases left in between. The CDR3 is 13 amino acids. CDR1 and CDR2 from the germline V gene are MNHEY and SVGAGI. With regard to this clone: Its antigen is as yet unknown.

The sequence was collected from a woman aged 60-75 years in good health and CMV-seronegative. Material for sequencing was PBMCs. The V call is TRBV6-5, the J call TRBJ1-3; no definite D call. This chain's CDR3 is CASSYGSGSTIYF. The DNA for the CDR3 is TGTGCCAGCAGTTACGGGAGTGGGAGCACCATATATTTT.